This is a list of T cell receptor beta chains from one sample in a study of blood T cell repertoires in COVID-19. This table comes from immunoSEQ multiplex PCR, and its TCRdb copy is limited to in-frame clones, with some not included. Of around 70,000 clones in the sample, approximately 80% were seen once. What was sequenced was peripheral blood. Every receptor here comes from a woman of 80 years or more with active or convalescent COVID-19. CDR3s include the opening cysteine and the closing phenylalanine or tryptophan. D genes are given only for firm matches. Clone size is not always given. Where it is, it says once, few, many or a class for expanded clones.

>-|TRBV7-9|-|TRBJ2-7
TGTGCCAGCAGCTTAGAGGGGGGGCCCTACGAGCAGTACTTC
CASSLEGGPYEQYF
>-|TRBV11-3|-|TRBJ2-1
TGTGCCAGCAGCTTAGCGGGGAGCTCCTACAATGAGCAGTTCTTC
CASSLAGSSYNEQFF
>once|TRBV5-4|TRBD1|TRBJ1-6
TGTGCCAGCAGCTTGACGGACAGGAGGTATAATTCACCCCTCCACTTT
CASSLTDRRYNSPLHF
>-|TRBV4-1|TRBD2|TRBJ2-2
TGCGCCAGCAGCCTTAGCGGGGGATTGAACACCGGGGAGCTGTTTTTT
CASSLSGGLNTGELFF
>-|TRBV7-2|-|TRBJ2-1
TGTGCCAGCAGCCCGGGGACTCAAAACAATGAGCAGTTCTTC
CASSPGTQNNEQFF
>-|TRBV5-5|TRBD2|TRBJ2-7
TGTGCCAGCAGCCTCCTATTAGCGGGAGTGAACGAGCAGTACTTC
CASSLLLAGVNEQYF
>few|TRBV2|TRBD1|TRBJ1-2
TGTGCCAGCAATCCACGACGGTATGGGACAGCTAACTATGGCTACACCTTC
CASNPRRYGTANYGYTF
>-|TRBV4-1|TRBD1|TRBJ1-1
TGCGCCAGCAGCCGATCCACTTTGGACAGGGTGACTGAAGCTTTCTTT
CASSRSTLDRVTEAFF
>-|TRBV6-5|-|TRBJ1-5
TGTGCCAGCAGTACAGGGCCGGCGGGCAATCAGCCCCAGCATTTT
CASSTGPAGNQPQHF
>-|TRBV7-9|-|TRBJ1-3
TGTGCCAGCAGCCCGGGGGGGGGAGCTGGAAACACCATATATTTT
CASSPGGGAGNTIYF
>-|TRBV7-9|-|TRBJ2-5
TGTGCCAGCAGCAGGGGGAGCGAGACCCAGTACTTC
CASSRGSETQYF
>-|TRBV2|TRBD2|TRBJ2-7
TGTGCCAGCAGTCTCCGAGGAGCGGGATCCTCCTACGAGCAGTACTTC
CASSLRGAGSSYEQYF
>-|TRBV3-1/TRBV3-2|TRBD2|TRBJ2-7
TGTGCCAGCAGCATAGCCGGGGGTGCGGGAGTGAGGTCCTACGAGCAGTACTTC
CASSIAGGAGVRSYEQYF
>few|TRBV5-1|-|TRBJ1-4
TGCGCCAGCCATCGCGGGGGCGGAAGTAATGAAAAACTGTTTTTT
CASHRGGGSNEKLFF
>-|TRBV18|-|TRBJ1-2
TGTGCCAGCTCACGGTCGCAAGGGGATTTGTATGGCTACACCTTC
CASSRSQGDLYGYTF
>-|TRBV11-2|-|TRBJ1-1
TGTGCCAGCAGCTTACCGTCAGGGGTTGGGCGTTGGAACACTGAAGCTTTCTTT
CASSLPSGVGRWNTEAFF
>once|TRBV24-1|-|TRBJ2-2
TGTGCCGCGGGGAGTAGAGGTACCGGGGAGCTGTTTTTT
CAAGSRGTGELFF
>few|TRBV5-1|-|TRBJ1-4
TGCGCCAGCAGCTTGGACAGCACTAATGAAAAACTGTTTTTT
CASSLDSTNEKLFF
>-|TRBV3-1/TRBV3-2|-|TRBJ1-4
TGTGCCAGCAGCCCCCACAGCGGGCTAAATGAAAAACTGTTTTTT
CASSPHSGLNEKLFF
>-|TRBV10-3|TRBD1|TRBJ2-1
TGTGCCATCAGTGAGCTACAGGGGATCGATGAGCAGTTCTTC
CAISELQGIDEQFF
>-|TRBV28|TRBD1|TRBJ2-2
TGTGCCAGCACCTTAGGGACCGGGACAGGGATGACCGGGGAGCTGTTTTTT
CASTLGTGTGMTGELFF
>-|TRBV30|TRBD2|TRBJ2-1
TGTGCCTGGAGCCTTACCCCGGGGGGGGGTGAGCAGTTCTTC
CAWSLTPGGGEQFF
>-|TRBV5-1|TRBD1|TRBJ2-1
TGCGCCAGCAGCCCCACACAGGGGGCGAATGAGCAGTTCTTC
CASSPTQGANEQFF
>-|TRBV28|-|TRBJ2-2
TGTGCCAGCAGTTCAAGGGGCAGGGGAACTGGTCTGTTTTTT
CASSSRGRGTGLFF
>few|TRBV21-1|-|TRBJ1-2
TGTGCCAGCAGCAAAGCGGCAGGGGGCAGACCAAACTATGGCTACACCTTC
CASSKAAGGRPNYGYTF
>few|TRBV4-2|TRBD1|TRBJ1-3
TGTGCCAGCAGCCAGGAAAGGGGGCCTGGAAACACCATATATTTT
CASSQERGPGNTIYF
>-|TRBV12-3/TRBV12-4|TRBD1|TRBJ2-7
TGTGCCAGCAGTCCCACCAACAGACAGGGGCAGTACTTC
CASSPTNRQGQYF
>-|TRBV19|-|TRBJ2-7
TGTGCCAGTAAGATACAGGGAAACTCCTACGAGCAGTACTTC
CASKIQGNSYEQYF
>-|TRBV4-3|TRBD2|TRBJ2-2
TGCGCCAGCAGCACCTACTGGGCGACTAGCGGGGGGCCGGAACGCACCGGGGAGCTGTTTTTT
CASSTYWATSGGPERTGELFF
>once|TRBV18|TRBD1|TRBJ1-1
TGTGCCAGCTCACCCCTGACAGGGGGCGACACTGAAGCTTTCTTT
CASSPLTGGDTEAFF
>-|TRBV7-2|TRBD1|TRBJ1-2
TGTGCCAGCAGCCCCCGGACAGGGGGCTATGGCTACACCTTC
CASSPRTGGYGYTF
>once|TRBV28|TRBD1|TRBJ1-2
TGTGCCAGCAGTCGACAGGGGAGCTATGGCTACACCTTC
CASSRQGSYGYTF
>-|TRBV18|TRBD1|TRBJ2-7
TGTGCCAGCTCACTGGGGATAGGGACAGAGACCTACGAGCAGTACTTC
CASSLGIGTETYEQYF
>-|TRBV11-3|TRBD1|TRBJ2-5
TGTGCCAGCAGCATACGGACAGGTGGTGATGGAGAGACCCAGTACTTC
CASSIRTGGDGETQYF
>-|TRBV5-1|TRBD1|TRBJ1-1
TGCGCCAGCAGCTTGTCCCCTACAGGGGGCACTGAAGCTTTCTTT
CASSLSPTGGTEAFF
>-|TRBV5-1|TRBD1|TRBJ2-7
TGCGCCAGCAGCTTGGCTGGGACAGCTTCCTACGAGCAGTACTTC
CASSLAGTASYEQYF
>-|TRBV6-5|TRBD1|TRBJ1-5
TGTGCCAGCAGGTATACAGGGGGCAGTTATCAGCCCCAGCATTTT
CASRYTGGSYQPQHF
>-|TRBV7-4|TRBD1|TRBJ1-6
TGTGCCAGCAGCACCGAGGTAGGTCCAGGGGGGTCTTCACCCCTCCACTTT
CASSTEVGPGGSSPLHF
>once|TRBV5-1|TRBD2|TRBJ2-7
TGCGCCACTAGGACTAGCGGGGGGACCGAGCAGTACTTC
CATRTSGGTEQYF
>-|TRBV18|-|TRBJ1-5
TGTGCCAGCTCATCAGACATAAATCAGCCCCAGCATTTT
CASSSDINQPQHF
>-|TRBV5-4|-|TRBJ2-7
TGTGCCAGCAGCGTACTAGAAAGGAACGAGCAGTACTTC
CASSVLERNEQYF
>once|TRBV24-1|-|TRBJ2-6
TGTGCCACCAGTAGCAGGGCGAGTCGATCTGGGGCCAACGTCCTGACTTTC
CATSSRASRSGANVLTF
>-|TRBV7-2|-|TRBJ2-3
TGTGCCAGCAGCTTGGGGGGACCAAATTTAGATACGCAGTATTTT
CASSLGGPNLDTQYF
>-|TRBV7-3|-|TRBJ1-4
TGTGCCAGCAGCCCAGGGGCGAGTAATGAAAAACTGTTTTTT
CASSPGASNEKLFF
>-|TRBV4-2|TRBD1|TRBJ2-4
TGTGCCAGCAGCCAAGAATTACCGGGACAGGGATATAGTGGGGCCAAAAACATTCAGTACTTC
CASSQELPGQGYSGAKNIQYF
>once|TRBV9|-|TRBJ2-1
TGTGCCAGCAGCGTAGATACAGATTGGAATCGCGAGCAGTTCTTC
CASSVDTDWNREQFF
>-|TRBV19|TRBD2|TRBJ2-1
TGTGCCAGTAGTATTACGGGGGGAAGGAATGAGCAGTTCTTC
CASSITGGRNEQFF
>-|TRBV25-1|-|TRBJ2-3
TGTGCCAGCAGTGAATTACAAAGCACAGATACGCAGTATTTT
CASSELQSTDTQYF
>once|TRBV7-8|-|TRBJ2-3
TGTGCCAGCAGCTTCGGGGGGCCGGATACGCAGTATTTT
CASSFGGPDTQYF
>few|TRBV11-3|-|TRBJ2-7
TGTGCCAGCAGCTTAGGAACCGGAGGATACGAGCAGTACTTC
CASSLGTGGYEQYF
>-|TRBV3-1/TRBV3-2|-|TRBJ1-6
TGTGCCAGCAGCCAAATACAGGGTAGTTATTCACCCCTCCACTTT
CASSQIQGSYSPLHF
>once|TRBV28|TRBD2|TRBJ2-1
TGTGCCAGCAGTTTCTTGTTAGCGGGAGCCTACAATGAGCAGTTCTTC
CASSFLLAGAYNEQFF
>few|TRBV5-8|-|TRBJ2-4
TGTGCCAGCAGCTCCGGGACAACTCCGAGGCGGAACATTCAGTACTTC
CASSSGTTPRRNIQYF